This T cell receptor (beta chain) was captured in a study of CD8+ T cells in alopecia areata. On the study more broadly: Recipients were approximately 7-11-week-old female C3H/HeJ mice grafted with skin from roughly 6-13-month-old C3H/HeJ donors with spontaneous alopecia.

This clone was detected a few times. The gene names here belong to mouse. The read terminates 4 residues before the CDR3 end, so the remaining end is supplied by the germline J gene. Cells pooled from cutaneous lymph nodes were sorted on CD4, CD8alpha, NKG2D, NKG2ACE and other markers. CDR3 length: 14 residues. CDR1 is NSHNY and CDR2 is SYGAGN in the germline V gene. Trimming removed 5 bases from V and 4 bases from J; junction bases left unmatched: 6. cDNA prepared by RNA extraction and subsequent reverse transcription served as the template for sequencing. The repertoire was sequenced with immunoSEQ multiplex PCR; TCRdb's copy has only in-frame clones and lacks some. This repertoire holds over 250,000 clones, and none appear only once.

The sequenced material came from CD4+ T cells sorted from a lymph node. The receptor was isolated from a C3H/HeJ mouse with alopecia areata. The strain bears MHC haplotype H2-k. V is TRBV13-1 and J is TRBJ1-1, with 9 bases that match TRBD1. This CDR3 reads CASRITGGPTEVFF. The CDR3 DNA, read in part, is TGTGCCAGCAGGATAACAGGGGGCCCCACA.